The 15 T cell receptor beta chains below were found in one sample sequenced in a study of blood T cell repertoires in COVID-19. Repertoires were generated with immunoSEQ multiplex PCR, while TCRdb's copy carries only in-frame clones and drops some. This sample yields 250,000 or so clones, of which 88% are seen a single time; around 1.4% belongs to the top ten. The sample was peripheral blood. All receptors come from a man older than 75 with acute or convalescent COVID-19.

This clone was seen only once. This CDR3 is CASSVTGGGSNQPQHF. The DNA for the CDR3 is TGTGCCAGCTCAGTAACAGGGGGAGGGTCCAATCAGCCCCAGCATTTT. The V gene is TRBV18, the J gene TRBJ1-5, with TRBD1 matching over 8 bases. In germline, CDR1 is KGHSH, CDR2 LQKENI. The CDR3 loop spans 16 amino acids. Trimming removed 5 bases from V and 3 bases from J; junction bases left unmatched: 9.

V gene TRBV12-5 combines with J gene TRBJ1-3; D may be TRBD1 (5 bases). Germline-derived CDR1 and CDR2 are LGHNT and FRNRAP. The CDR3 has 16 amino acids. Between the trimmed V and J ends, which lost 0 bases and 6 bases, there was a span of 15 bases. The CDR3 loop reads CASGLVRMQGTNTIYF. The CDR3, as DNA: TGTGCTAGTGGTTTGGTACGCATGCAGGGAACAAACACCATATATTTT.

The chain has TRBV3-1 (or the pseudogene TRBV3-2) and TRBJ1-2; D gene ambiguous. The V gene lost 0 bases and the J gene lost 6 bases, with 11 bases spanning the gap. The CDR3 contains 14 residues. Germline V gives CDR1 LGHDT, CDR2 YNNKEL (reference sequence). The CDR3 sequence: CASSQDLRVDGYTF. The CDR3 coding sequence is TGTGCCAGCAGCCAAGATCTACGGGTAGATGGCTACACCTTC.

The chain joins TRBV6-5 to TRBJ1-6; 8 nucleotides agree with TRBD1. Per the germline V gene, CDR1 is MNHEY and CDR2 is SVGAGI. The CDR3 has 12 amino acids. V was clipped by 6 bases and J by 12 bases; unmatched bases: 4. Here the CDR3 reads CASSPGGLPLHF. In DNA form, the CDR3 reads TGTGCCAGCAGCCCAGGGGGCTTACCCCTCCACTTT.

The chain employs TRBV5-1 and TRBJ1-3; TRBD1 aligns across 7 bases. The CDR3 covers 14 residues. V lost 4 bases, J lost 4 bases, and 5 bases stayed unmatched. The V gene's germline CDR1 is SGHRS and CDR2 YFSETQ. The CDR3 DNA is TGCGCCAGCAGCGGAGGGACAGCCGGAAACACCATATATTTT. It specifies CASSGGTAGNTIYF.

The J gene is TRBJ1-2, the V gene TRBV27; a weak D match, TRBD1 (6 bases). V gave up 7 bases and J gave up 4 bases, with 13 bases separating them. CDR1 and CDR2 from the germline V gene are MNHEY and SMNVEV (reference sequence). This CDR3 is built from 13 residues. Written as DNA, the CDR3 is TGTGCCAGCAAACTGACAGGTGGCTATGGCTACACCTTC. This translates into CASKLTGGYGYTF.

The chain combines TRBV18 with TRBJ1-2, with 7 bases matching TRBD1. Germline V gene lookup returns CDR1 KGHSH and CDR2 LQKENI. The CDR3 totals 15 residues. Unmatched junction bases numbered 3, after V lost 0 bases and J lost 2 bases. In DNA, the CDR3 is TGTGCCAGCTCACCACCCGGACAGGTGAACTATGGCTACACCTTC. This encodes CASSPPGQVNYGYTF.

A remark on this clone: At one end the junction does not follow the germline gene, possibly because of a read error. J is TRBJ2-2 and V is TRBV9; possible D gene TRBD1, 6 bases. Looked up from germline, CDR1 is SGDLS and CDR2 is YYNGEE. This CDR3 comprises 16 residues. The CDR3 is CASSVRGGPNSGELFF. DNA for the CDR3: TGTGCCAGCAGCGTACGTGGGGGCCCGAACAGCGGGGAGCTGTTTTTT.

The chain combines TRBV12-3 or TRBV12-4 with TRBJ1-5, with D hard to call. Trimming took 1 base from V and 3 from J, leaving 4 bases between them. This CDR3 is 13 amino acids long. The CDR3 DNA reads TGTGCCAGCAGTTTAGGCTACAATCAGCCCCAGCATTTT. The encoded protein is CASSLGYNQPQHF.

This sequence joins TRBV5-1 and TRBJ2-1, with 9 bases aligning to TRBD2. The CDR3 contains 16 residues. Germline CDR1 SGHRS, CDR2 YFSETQ. V was pared by 1 base and J by 10 bases, with 12 bases of the junction left unmatched. CDR3: CASSLSGNSGGFEQFF. In DNA, the CDR3 is TGCGCCAGCAGCTTGTCGGGTAATAGCGGGGGATTCGAGCAGTTCTTC.

The V call is TRBV18, the J call TRBJ2-5; TRBD2 agrees at 11 bases. Germline CDR1 reads KGHSH; CDR2 reads LQKENI. CDR3 length: 16 amino acids. Trimming cost V 2 bases and J 3 bases; bases outside gene matches: 5. Written as DNA, the CDR3 is TGTGCCAGCTCACCAGGACTAGCGGGCCTGAAAGAGACCCAGTACTTC. The encoded protein is CASSPGLAGLKETQYF. The full variable domain, in which reference TRBV18 and TRBJ2-5 provide the parts outside the CDR3, is NAGVMQNPRHLVRRRGQEARLRCSPMKGHSHVYWYRQLPEEGLKFMVYLQKENIIDESGMPKERFSAEFPKEGPSILRIQQVVRGDSAAYFCASSPGLAGLKETQYFGPGTRLLVL.

This chain links TRBV7-2 with TRBJ1-2; D not certain. This CDR3 spans 12 amino acids. Germline lookup yields CDR1 SGHTA and CDR2 FQGNSA. The CDR3 DNA is TGTGGTGCAGGCTTCTCTAACTATGGCTACACCTTC. It encodes CGAGFSNYGYTF.

The chain recombines TRBV9 with TRBJ2-7, with 12 bases aligning to TRBD1. Trimming took 4 bases from V and 0 from J; bases not matched to a gene: 14. The CDR3 sequence is 19 residues long. Germline assignment: CDR1 SGDLS and CDR2 YYNGEE. The CDR3 protein is CASSPRDRGPTGSSYEQYF. Written as DNA, the CDR3 is TGTGCCAGCAGCCCAAGGGACAGGGGGCCGACGGGGAGCTCCTACGAGCAGTACTTC. The full variable domain, rest sourced from reference TRBV9 and TRBJ2-7, is DSGVTQTPKHLITATGQRVTLRCSPRSGDLSVYWYQQSLDQGLQFLIQYYNGEERAKGNILERFSAQQFPDLHSELNLSSLELGDSALYFCASSPRDRGPTGSSYEQYFGPGTRLTVT.

The V and J genes are TRBV5-5 and TRBJ2-7; D may be TRBD2 (6 bases). V was trimmed by 4 bases and J by 0 bases, leaving 17 bases between them. The CDR3 length is 16 residues. CDR1 SGHKS and CDR2 YYEKEE come from the germline V gene (reference sequence). The CDR3 spells CASSLSRGLYSYEQYF. CDR3 DNA sequence: TGTGCCAGCAGCCTGTCCCGGGGACTTTACTCCTACGAGCAGTACTTC.

This clone was detected only once. This chain connects TRBV5-4 to TRBJ1-2; D is unclear. The germline CDR1 and CDR2 sequences are SGHNT and YYREEE (reference sequence). V was clipped by 0 bases and J by 6 bases, with 15 bases between them. This CDR3 has 15 residues. The CDR3 is CASSLDGRRADGYTF. The DNA for the CDR3 is TGTGCCAGCAGCTTGGACGGACGGCGGGCAGATGGCTACACCTTC.